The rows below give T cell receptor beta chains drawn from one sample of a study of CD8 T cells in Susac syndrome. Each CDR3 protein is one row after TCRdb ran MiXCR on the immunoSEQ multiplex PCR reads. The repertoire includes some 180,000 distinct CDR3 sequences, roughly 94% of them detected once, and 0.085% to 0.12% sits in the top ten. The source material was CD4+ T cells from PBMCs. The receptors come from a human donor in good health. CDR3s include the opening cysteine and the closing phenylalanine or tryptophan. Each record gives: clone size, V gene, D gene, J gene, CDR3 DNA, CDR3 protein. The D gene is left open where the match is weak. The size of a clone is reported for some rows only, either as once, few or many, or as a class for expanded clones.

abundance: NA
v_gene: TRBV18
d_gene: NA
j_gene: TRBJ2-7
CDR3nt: TGTGCCAGCTCAATAGACAGGACGCGCTCCTACGAGCAGTACTTC
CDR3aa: CASSIDRTRSYEQYF

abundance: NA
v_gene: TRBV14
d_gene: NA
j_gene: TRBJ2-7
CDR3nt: TGTGCCAGCAGCCCTTCTTTCGAGCAGTACTTC
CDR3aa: CASSPSFEQYF

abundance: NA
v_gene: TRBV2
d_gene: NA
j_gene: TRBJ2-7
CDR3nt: TGTGCCAGCAGTGAGAGGAGCGACTCCTACGAGCAGTACTTC
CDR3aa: CASSERSDSYEQYF

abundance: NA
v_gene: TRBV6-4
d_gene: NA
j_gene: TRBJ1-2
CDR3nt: TGTGCCAGCAGGTCGAGGGAGATAAATAACTATGGCTACACCTTC
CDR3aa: CASRSREINNYGYTF

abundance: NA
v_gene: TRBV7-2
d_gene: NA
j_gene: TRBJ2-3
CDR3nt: TGTGCCAGCAGCATCGGTGGTGGCACAGATACGCAGTATTTT
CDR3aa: CASSIGGGTDTQYF

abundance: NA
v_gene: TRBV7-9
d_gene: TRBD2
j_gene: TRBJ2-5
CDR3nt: TGTGCCAGCAGCCTGGGACTAGCAGCTTACCAAGAGACCCAGTACTTC
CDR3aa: CASSLGLAAYQETQYF

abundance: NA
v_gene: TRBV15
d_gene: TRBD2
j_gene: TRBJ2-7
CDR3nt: TGTGCCACCAGCAGAGATCTCATCCAGAGCGGGAGGCCCTACGAGCAGTACTTC
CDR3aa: CATSRDLIQSGRPYEQYF

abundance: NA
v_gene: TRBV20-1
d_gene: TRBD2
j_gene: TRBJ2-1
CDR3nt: TGCAGTGCTAGAGCTGTTGGGCGCGGGAGGAGTTACAATGAGCAGTTCTTC
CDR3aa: CSARAVGRGRSYNEQFF

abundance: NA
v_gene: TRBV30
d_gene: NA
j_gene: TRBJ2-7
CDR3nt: TGTGCCTGGAGAGATTACCTCCGGACTAAAACCTACGAGCAGTACTTC
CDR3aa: CAWRDYLRTKTYEQYF

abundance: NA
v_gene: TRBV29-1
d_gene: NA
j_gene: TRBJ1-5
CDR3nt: TGCAGCGTTTTGTATGGGGTCAGTCAGCCCCAGCATTTT
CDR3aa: CSVLYGVSQPQHF

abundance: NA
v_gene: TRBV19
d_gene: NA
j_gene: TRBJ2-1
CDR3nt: TGTGCCGCCCAGGGGTACGATGAGCAGTTCTTC
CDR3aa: CAAQGYDEQFF

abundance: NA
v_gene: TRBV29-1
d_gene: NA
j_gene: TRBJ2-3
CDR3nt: TGCAGCGGCCTTCGTGCAGATACGCAGTATTTT
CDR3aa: CSGLRADTQYF

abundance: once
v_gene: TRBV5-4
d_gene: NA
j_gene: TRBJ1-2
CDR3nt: TGTGCCAGCAGCTTAGGTGCATGGGGAACCTATGGCTACACCTTC
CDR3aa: CASSLGAWGTYGYTF

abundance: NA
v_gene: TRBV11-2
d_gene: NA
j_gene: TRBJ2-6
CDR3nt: TGTGCCAGCAGCCAAACCGACTCTGGGGCCAACGTCCTGACTTTC
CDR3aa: CASSQTDSGANVLTF

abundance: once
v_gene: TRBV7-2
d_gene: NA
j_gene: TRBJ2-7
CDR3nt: TGTGCCAGCAGCTTAGGCGGGAACTACGAGCAGTACTTC
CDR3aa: CASSLGGNYEQYF

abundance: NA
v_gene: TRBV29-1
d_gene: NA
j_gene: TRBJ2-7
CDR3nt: TGCAGCGTTGCGCAGGCCTCCTACGAGCAGTACTTC
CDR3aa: CSVAQASYEQYF

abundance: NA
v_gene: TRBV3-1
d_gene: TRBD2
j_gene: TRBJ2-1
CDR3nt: TGTGCCAGCAGCAGAAAAGGTAGCGGGACCTACAATGAGCAGTTCTTC
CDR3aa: CASSRKGSGTYNEQFF

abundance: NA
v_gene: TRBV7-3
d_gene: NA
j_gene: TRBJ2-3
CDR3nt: TGTGCCAGCAGCTTAAGGGCCTCGGATACGCAGTATTTT
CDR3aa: CASSLRASDTQYF

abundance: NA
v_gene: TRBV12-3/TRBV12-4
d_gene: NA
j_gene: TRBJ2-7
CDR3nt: TGTGCCAGCAGTTCCGGGCTGGAGATCTACGAGCAGTACTTC
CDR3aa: CASSSGLEIYEQYF

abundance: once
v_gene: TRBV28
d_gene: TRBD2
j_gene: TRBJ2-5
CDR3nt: TGTGCCAGCATACCTAGCGGGAGGGAGACCCAGTACTTC
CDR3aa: CASIPSGRETQYF

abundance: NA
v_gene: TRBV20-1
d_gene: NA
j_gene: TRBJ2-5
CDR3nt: TGCAGTGCTAGCAAGGTTCCCCTTCAAGAGACCCAGTACTTC
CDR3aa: CSASKVPLQETQYF

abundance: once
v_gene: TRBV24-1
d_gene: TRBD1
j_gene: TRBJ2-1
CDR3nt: TGTGCCACCAGTCTACAGGGGGCCTACAATGAGCAGTTCTTC
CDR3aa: CATSLQGAYNEQFF

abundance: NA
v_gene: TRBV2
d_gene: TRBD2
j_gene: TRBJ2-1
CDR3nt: TGTGCCAGCAGTGCGAGGGGCGGGAGGGGCGATGAGCAGTTCTTC
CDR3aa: CASSARGGRGDEQFF

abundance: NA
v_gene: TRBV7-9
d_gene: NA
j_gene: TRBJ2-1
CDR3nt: TGTGCCAGCAGCTTAACCGGGGGCTCTCTAAATGAGCAGTTCTTC
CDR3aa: CASSLTGGSLNEQFF

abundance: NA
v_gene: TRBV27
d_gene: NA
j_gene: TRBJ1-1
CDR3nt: TGTGCCAGCAGTTTACCGCCGTATACTGAAGCTTTCTTT
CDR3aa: CASSLPPYTEAFF

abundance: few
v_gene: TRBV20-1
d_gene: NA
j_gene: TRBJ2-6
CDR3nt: TGCAGTGCTTCTTCTGGGGCCAACGTCCTGACTTTC
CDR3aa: CSASSGANVLTF

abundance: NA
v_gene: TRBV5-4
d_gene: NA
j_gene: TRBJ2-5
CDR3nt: TGTGCCAGCAGCTTGGCGGGAGCAAGAGAGACCCAGTACTTC
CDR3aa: CASSLAGARETQYF

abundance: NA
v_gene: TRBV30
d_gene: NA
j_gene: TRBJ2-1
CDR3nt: TGTGCCTGGGGAGAACGTCCCGACAATGAGCAGTTCTTC
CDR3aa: CAWGERPDNEQFF

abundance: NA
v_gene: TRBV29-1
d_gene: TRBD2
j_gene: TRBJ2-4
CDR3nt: TGCAGCGCCAGACTAGCGGGATACTTCGGGAAAAACATTCAGTACTTC
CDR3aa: CSARLAGYFGKNIQYF

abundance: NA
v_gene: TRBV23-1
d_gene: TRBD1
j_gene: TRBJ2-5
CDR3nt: TGCGTGGGGACAGGGGCTTGGGAGACCCAGTACTTC
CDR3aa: CVGTGAWETQYF

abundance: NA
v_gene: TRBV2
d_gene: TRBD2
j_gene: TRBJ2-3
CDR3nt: TGTGCCAGCAGTGTCCTAGGACTAGTCACAGATACGCAGTATTTT
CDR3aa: CASSVLGLVTDTQYF

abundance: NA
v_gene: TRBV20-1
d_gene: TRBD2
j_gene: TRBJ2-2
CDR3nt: TGCAGTGCTGATAAGTCGACTAGCGGGAGACCCGGGGAGCTGTTTTTT
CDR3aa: CSADKSTSGRPGELFF

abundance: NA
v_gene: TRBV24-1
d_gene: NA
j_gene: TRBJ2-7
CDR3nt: TGTGCCACCAGTGATTCGGGGTCTCGACCCTACTACGAGCAGTACTTC
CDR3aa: CATSDSGSRPYYEQYF

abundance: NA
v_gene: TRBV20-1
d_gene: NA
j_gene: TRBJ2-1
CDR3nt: TGCAGTGCTAGCCCAGGAGGTGACAATGAGCAGTTCTTC
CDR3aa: CSASPGGDNEQFF

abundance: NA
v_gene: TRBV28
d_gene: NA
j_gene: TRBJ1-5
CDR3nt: TGTGCCAGCAGAGGAGGCCTTAGCAATCAGCCCCAGCATTTT
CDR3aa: CASRGGLSNQPQHF

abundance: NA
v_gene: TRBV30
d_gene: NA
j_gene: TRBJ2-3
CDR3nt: TGTGCCTGGAGCCCCCTAGATACGCAGTATTTT
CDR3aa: CAWSPLDTQYF

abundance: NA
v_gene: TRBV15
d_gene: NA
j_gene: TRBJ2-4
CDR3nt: TGTGCCACCAGCACCGTCCGGATGGGGAACATTCAGTACTTC
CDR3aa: CATSTVRMGNIQYF

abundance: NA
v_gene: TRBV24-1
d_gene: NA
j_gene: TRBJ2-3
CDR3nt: TGTGCCACCAGTTCTCCGGATAGCCCCTCAGATACGCAGTATTTT
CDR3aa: CATSSPDSPSDTQYF

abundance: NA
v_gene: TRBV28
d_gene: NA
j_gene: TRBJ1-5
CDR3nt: TGTGCCAGCAGGGGCACGCTTCAGCCCCAGCATTTT
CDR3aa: CASRGTLQPQHF

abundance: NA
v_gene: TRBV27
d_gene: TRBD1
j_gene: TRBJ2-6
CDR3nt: TGTGCCAGCAGTTTATCGAGGACAGGGTTCTCTGGGGCCAACGTCCTGACTTTC
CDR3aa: CASSLSRTGFSGANVLTF